A single sample gave rise to the 25 T cell receptor beta chains below, sequenced in a study of Graves' ophthalmopathy and Graves' hyperthyroidism. The TCR beta CDR3 regions underwent amplification from RNA transcripts. An initial RT-PCR round employing HTBI primers preceded a second-round multiplex PCR. In TCRdb, the multiplex PCR reads were re-called with MiXCR into one record per CDR3 protein. The table shows roughly 610,000 distinct CDR3 sequences, with 22% occurring only once. The source material was peripheral blood. Receptors originate from a woman between 18 and 29 years old with stable Graves' hyperthyroidism. Some clones in this sample may be carry-over from other donors' samples.

This clonotype was observed many times. This chain uses TRBV7-3 with TRBJ2-2, with 7 nucleotides matching TRBD1. The length of the CDR3 is 16 residues. Germline CDR1 is SGHTA and CDR2 is FQGTGA. V lost 3 bases to trimming and J lost 5 bases; unmatched junction nucleotides: 9. DNA of the CDR3: TGTGCCAGCAGCTTGACGACAGGGATTCTAACCGGGGAGCTGTTTTTT. Amino acids: CASSLTTGILTGELFF.

The sample holds a few counts of this clonotype. V usage is TRBV2 and J usage is TRBJ1-5; a weak D match, TRBD1 (5 bases). This CDR3 has 14 residues. With 8 bases removed from V and 4 bases from J, the gap between germline ends came to 15 bases. CDR1 SNHLY and CDR2 FYNNEI come from the germline V gene. For the CDR3, the DNA is TGTGCCAGCTCGCGAGGAGGGGAAAATCAGCCCCAGCATTTT. It yields the protein CASSRGGENQPQHF.

The count of this clonotype is one. The rearrangement uses TRBV28 and TRBJ2-7; TRBD2 matches 7 bases. Trimming at V came to 8 bases and at J to 12 bases, leaving 7 bases not matched to a gene. Germline V gives CDR1 MDHEN, CDR2 SYDVKM. The CDR3 is made up of 10 amino acids. CDR3 region: CASGWTSRYF. CDR3 DNA: TGTGCCAGCGGATGGACTAGTAGGTACTTC.

This clonotype was detected once. A much larger clone differs by one base, so this may be a read error. The chain combines TRBV11-2 with TRBJ1-1; D is unresolved. The CDR3 runs 15 residues. CDR1 and CDR2 from the germline V gene are SGHAT and FQNNGV. Deletions cut 4 bases from V and 4 bases from J, with 16 bases between. This CDR3 is CASSSGPGLGTEAFF. CDR3 nucleotide sequence: TGTGCCAGCAGCTCAGGTCCCGGGTTGGGCACTGAAGCTTTCTTT.

This sequence joins TRBV20-1 and TRBJ2-7; D is perhaps TRBD1 (6 bases). Germline CDR1 DFQATT, CDR2 SNEGSKA (reference sequence). This CDR3 has 13 amino acids. The germline V and J ends were trimmed by 3 bases and 3 bases, with 12 bases remaining between them. The chain's CDR3 is CSASVGHLYEQYF. The DNA of the CDR3 is TGCAGTGCTAGCGTGGGACACCTCTACGAGCAGTACTTC.

This clonotype showed up many times. The rearrangement joins TRBV7-9 to TRBJ1-2, with D possibly being TRBD1 (6 bases). Looked up from germline, CDR1 is SEHNR and CDR2 is FQNEAQ (reference sequence). The V and J ends lost 1 base and 6 bases respectively, with 12 bases between them. The CDR3 extends over 14 amino acids. CDR3 in DNA: TGTGCCAGCAGCTTAGGGGGAGCAGGGGATGGCTACACCTTC. Protein product: CASSLGGAGDGYTF. Together with reference TRBV7-9 and TRBJ1-2, the CDR3 gives the full variable domain: DTGVSQNPRHKITKRGQNVTFRCDPISEHNRLYWYRQTLGQGPEFLTYFQNEAQLEKSRLLSDRFSAERPKGSFSTLEIQRTEQGDSAMYLCASSLGGAGDGYTFGSGTRLTVV.

This clonotype appeared many times. The junction does not match germline at one end; this may be a read error. DNA for the CDR3: TGTGCCAGCAGCTTAGACAACTATGGCTACACCTTC. Amino acid sequence: CASSLDNYGYTF. V usage is TRBV5-1 and J usage is TRBJ1-2; no reliable D call. From germline, CDR1 is SGHRS and CDR2 YFSETQ. The CDR3 covers 12 residues. The whole variable domain, filled in from reference TRBV5-1 and TRBJ1-2, reads KAGVTQTPRYLIKTRGQQVTLSCSPISGHRSVSWYQQTPGQGLQFLFEYFSETQRNKGNFPGRFSGRQFSNSRSEMNVSTLELGDSALYLCASSLDNYGYTFGSGTRLTVV.

In this sample, this clonotype turned up many times. The V and J genes are TRBV10-3 and TRBJ2-5; TRBD2 is a possible D gene (5 bases). The V gene's germline CDR1 is ENHRY and CDR2 SYGVKD. The CDR3 is 13 residues long. V was pared by 4 bases and J by 2 bases, with 8 bases between. CDR3 in DNA: TGTGCCATCAGTGTCCGGGGACAAGAGACCCAGTACTTC. It yields the protein CAISVRGQETQYF.

This clonotype showed up many times. This chain connects TRBV20-1 to TRBJ2-7; no definite D call. Germline V CDR1 and CDR2: DFQATT, SNEGSKA (reference sequence). V lost 4 bases, J lost 3 bases, and 13 bases lay in between. This CDR3 region has 13 residues. CDR3 amino acids: CSAKPGYLYEQYF. CDR3 nucleotides: TGCAGTGCTAAGCCAGGTTATCTCTACGAGCAGTACTTC.

In its sample, this clonotype was seen many times. The CDR3 reads CASRRETGGGSYEQYF. DNA for the CDR3: TGTGCCAGCAGGAGAGAGACAGGGGGGGGAAGTTACGAGCAGTACTTC. The rearrangement links TRBV12-3 or TRBV12-4 to TRBJ2-7; TRBD1 matches 9 bases. The V gene end was trimmed by 6 bases and the J gene end by 4 bases; junction bases not matched to a gene: 13. The CDR3 spans 16 residues.

The table lists this clonotype with a few counts. The V gene is TRBV9, the J gene TRBJ2-2, with D maybe TRBD2 (6 bases). The CDR3 spans 14 residues. CDR1 and CDR2 (germline): SGDLS, YYNGEE. V was shortened by 3 bases and J by 8 bases, with 14 bases between the two germline ends. CDR3 nucleotide sequence: TGTGCCAGCAGCGGCGAGGGCGGGGAGGGGGAGCTGTTTTTT. Translated, it gives CASSGEGGEGELFF.

The chain employs TRBV11-1 and TRBJ2-2, with TRBD2 as a possible D gene (6 bases). Germline V gene lookup returns CDR1 SGHAT and CDR2 FQDESV (reference sequence). This CDR3 has 18 amino acids. V lost 1 base, J lost 1 base, and 16 bases lay in between. CDR3 in amino acids: CASSLGGGRRGNTGELFF. CDR3 sequence (DNA): TGTGCCAGCAGCTTAGGCGGAGGGCGGAGAGGGAACACCGGGGAGCTGTTTTTT.

This clonotype was counted at least ten times. The rearrangement links TRBV30 to TRBJ2-5; 9 bases match TRBD1. Losses at the gene ends were 3 bases for V and 4 bases for J; bases not matched to a gene: 9. The CDR3 is made up of 15 amino acids. Per the germline V gene, CDR1 is GTSNPN and CDR2 is SVGIG (reference sequence). The CDR3 bases are TGTGCCTGGAGGGTATACAGGGGGCTGGGAGAGACCCAGTACTTC. Translation gives CAWRVYRGLGETQYF.

This clonotype was detected many times. V usage is TRBV12-3 or TRBV12-4 and J usage is TRBJ1-2; TRBD1 is a possible D gene (5 bases). There are 11 residues in the CDR3. Trimming pared 5 bases from V and 8 bases from J, leaving 9 bases between. In DNA form, the CDR3 reads TGTGCCAGCAGTCGGGGCGCCGGCTACACCTTC. Its protein is CASSRGAGYTF.

The chain employs TRBV5-1 and TRBJ1-1, with D maybe TRBD1 (5 bases). Germline V gene sequence: CDR1 SGHRS, CDR2 YFSETQ. CDR3 length equals 14 residues. Deletions cut 3 bases from V and 6 bases from J, with 15 bases between. CDR3 in DNA: TGCGCCAGCAGCTCGGCGGTTTTAGGGGCTGAAGCTTTCTTT. Residues: CASSSAVLGAEAFF.

There are many counts of this clonotype. The rearrangement joins TRBV7-9 to TRBJ1-1; a weak D match, TRBD1 (5 bases). CDR3 length: 14 amino acids. Per the germline V gene, CDR1 is SEHNR and CDR2 is FQNEAQ (reference sequence). Trimming shortened V by 5 bases and J by 5 bases, and 15 bases separated the two germline ends. CDR3 loop: CASSNAGAFTEAFF. CDR3 bases: TGTGCCAGCAGCAACGCCGGGGCGTTTACTGAAGCTTTCTTT.

This clonotype was picked up many times. The CDR3 reads CASSLVKALVPLYEQYF. CDR3 nucleotide sequence: TGTGCCAGCAGCTTGGTCAAGGCCTTGGTCCCACTCTACGAGCAGTACTTC. The genes are TRBV11-3 and TRBJ2-7; D gene uncertain. The CDR3 totals 17 residues. V was cut by 3 bases and J by 3 bases, with 21 bases left in between. The germline V gene encodes CDR1 SGHNT and CDR2 YENEEA.

This clonotype occurred many times. V usage is TRBV27 and J usage is TRBJ2-7, with 10 nucleotides matching TRBD2. V lost 3 bases, J lost 4 bases, and 6 bases stayed unmatched. The CDR3 loop spans 15 amino acids. Per the germline V gene, CDR1 is MNHEY and CDR2 is SMNVEV (reference sequence). CDR3 DNA sequence: TGTGCCAGCAGTTTCGGAGCGGGGGGGCCATACGAGCAGTACTTC. Translation: CASSFGAGGPYEQYF.

The chain recombines TRBV6-2 or TRBV6-3 with TRBJ2-5; D not certain. Trimming removed 4 bases from V and 2 bases from J, with 11 bases in between. CDR3 size: 14 residues. CDR1 MNHEY and CDR2 SVGEGT come from the germline V gene. The CDR3 sequence: CASSWGTWQETQYF. The CDR3, as DNA: TGTGCCAGCAGTTGGGGAACCTGGCAAGAGACCCAGTACTTC.

This clonotype was counted many times. This rearrangement joins TRBV19 to TRBJ2-7; perhaps TRBD2 as D (5 bases). The CDR3 extends over 18 amino acids. CDR1 and CDR2 (germline): LNHDA, SQIVND (reference sequence). The V end lost 3 bases, the J end lost 0 bases, and 21 bases lay between the germline ends. The CDR3 loop is CASSIFPQRSGSSYEQYF. CDR3 sequence (DNA): TGTGCCAGTAGTATTTTCCCCCAAAGGAGCGGCAGCTCCTACGAGCAGTACTTC.

There are many counts of this clonotype. This chain joins TRBV27 and TRBJ1-1, with 8 bases identical to TRBD1. Germline loops: CDR1 MNHEY, CDR2 SMNVEV (reference sequence). With 9 bases clipped from V and 6 bases from J, the junction kept 12 bases outside the gene matches. This CDR3 region has 14 residues. CDR3 sequence: CASLPGGRGSEAFF. In DNA form, the CDR3 reads TGTGCCAGTTTGCCAGGGGGCCGCGGTTCTGAAGCTTTCTTT.

This clonotype has ten or more counts. V usage is TRBV6-1 and J usage is TRBJ2-7; perhaps TRBD1 as D (6 bases). With 4 bases removed from V and 3 bases from J, the gap between germline ends came to 13 bases. CDR1 is MNHNS, CDR2 SASEGT, per germline. This CDR3 is 14 amino acids long. The CDR3 protein is CASSVTGTFYEQYF. In DNA form, the CDR3 reads TGTGCCAGCAGTGTTACCGGGACATTCTACGAGCAGTACTTC.

This clonotype was detected ten times or more. CDR3 region: CASISGGYEQYF. Here the CDR3 DNA reads TGTGCCAGCATAAGCGGGGGCTACGAGCAGTACTTC. The chain uses TRBV6-1 and TRBJ2-7; 8 bases match TRBD2. Germline CDR1 MNHNS, CDR2 SASEGT. The CDR3 contains 12 residues. J gave up 3 bases and V 7 bases, and 2 bases lay outside the gene matches.

There are many counts of this clonotype. The gene calls are TRBV20-1 and TRBJ2-5, with 7 bases lining up with TRBD2. Germline CDR1 is DFQATT and CDR2 is SNEGSKA (reference sequence). Trimming took 1 base from V and 0 from J; bases not matched to a gene: 8. This CDR3 is 16 amino acids long. The CDR3 DNA sequence: TGCAGTGCTAGAGCGGGAGGTCGCAGAAACCAAGAGACCCAGTACTTC. It translates to CSARAGGRRNQETQYF.

The sample holds many counts of this clonotype. The V call is TRBV19, the J call TRBJ2-2; TRBD2 matches at 16 bases. This CDR3 spans 17 amino acids. Losses at the gene ends were 9 bases for V and 5 bases for J; bases not matched to a gene: 9. Germline-derived CDR1 and CDR2 are LNHDA and SQIVND (reference sequence). The CDR3 DNA sequence: TGTGCCAGCCTAGGGGGACTAGCGGGAGGGCCGACCGGGGAGCTGTTTTTT. Its protein product is CASLGGLAGGPTGELFF.